These 20 T cell receptor beta chains were all obtained from the same sample, sequenced in a study of radiotherapy plus CTLA-4 blockade in lung cancer. Data came from immunoSEQ multiplex PCR; TCRdb stores just in-frame clones and leaves some out. The sample shows around 31,000 clones, around 80% of them seen only once. The sequenced sample was peripheral blood, obtained from a patient treated with radiotherapy plus ipilimumab. These receptors all stem from a human donor with non-small cell lung cancer who had stable disease on radiotherapy plus ipilimumab.

The chain couples TRBV30 to TRBJ1-5, with 8 bases fitting TRBD1. The germline V gene has CDR1 GTSNPN and CDR2 SVGIG (reference sequence). The CDR3 is made up of 15 amino acids. The V gene end was trimmed by 2 bases and the J gene end by 0 bases; junction bases not matched to a gene: 3. The DNA for the CDR3 is TGTGCCTGGAGTACCCAGGGGGCTAGCAATCAGCCCCAGCATTTT. This sequence encodes CAWSTQGASNQPQHF.

The CDR3 spells CASSQYKEGSFF. The CDR3 DNA follows: TGCGCCAGCAGTCAATATAAGGAGGGGAGCTTCTTT. This sequence joins TRBV23-1 and TRBJ1-1; D is possibly TRBD1 (5 bases). TRBV23-1 is an ORF; its function is uncertain. V was trimmed by 1 base and J by 14 bases, leaving 14 bases between them. This CDR3 has 12 amino acids.

In this sample, this clone turned up once. This chain uses TRBV2 with TRBJ2-3; 10 bases map to TRBD2. Germline V CDR1 and CDR2: SNHLY, FYNNEI. With V trimmed by 8 bases and J by 7 bases, 21 bases remained unmatched. The CDR3 extends over 18 amino acids. In nucleotides, the CDR3 is TGTGCCAGCGCCGGACTAAGCGGGGGGGTCTCTCCCGAAAATACGCAGTATTTT. This sequence encodes CASAGLSGGVSPENTQYF. The whole variable domain, remainder taken from reference TRBV2 and TRBJ2-3, is EPEVTQTPSHQVTQMGQEVILRCVPISNHLYFYWYRQILGQKVEFLVSFYNNEISEKSEIFDDQFSVERPDGSNFTLKIRSTKLEDSAMYFCASAGLSGGVSPENTQYFGPGTRLTVL.

This clone has a single count. The chain uses TRBV7-9 and TRBJ2-5, with 9 bases lining up with TRBD2. The trim removed 1 base at V and 6 bases at J, leaving 6 bases unmatched. This CDR3 has 15 amino acids. Germline V CDR1 and CDR2: SEHNR, FQNEAQ (reference sequence). CDR3 nucleotide sequence: TGTGCCAGCAGCTTAGGAATAGCGGGGGCAAAGACCCAGTACTTC. Protein: CASSLGIAGAKTQYF.

This chain uses TRBV19 with TRBJ2-3; 8 bases map to TRBD1. Looked up from germline, CDR1 is LNHDA and CDR2 is SQIVND (reference sequence). The CDR3 spans 14 residues. V trimming: 4 bases; J trimming: 6 bases; junction bases outside the gene matches: 6. The CDR3 spells CASSTTDRGDTQYF. In DNA, the CDR3 is TGTGCCAGTAGTACTACCGACAGGGGCGATACGCAGTATTTT.

The genes are TRBV21-1 and TRBJ1-4; the D call in the table, TRBD1, was not verified against the DNA. TRBV21-1 constitutes a pseudogene. The CDR3 is 21 residues long. CDR3 loop: CASSRDRGLFSEGEVNEKLFF. DNA for the CDR3: TGTGCCAGCAGCAGGGACAGGGGTTTGTTTAGCGAGGGGGAAGTAAATGAAAAACTGTTTTTT.

The J gene is TRBJ2-3, the V gene TRBV4-3; D unresolved. Germline loops: CDR1 LGHNA, CDR2 YSLEER. The V and J ends lost 4 bases and 4 bases respectively, with 15 bases between them. CDR3 length equals 15 residues. CDR3 coding DNA: TGCGCCAGCAGCCGAGGACCCCTAAGTTCAGATACGCAGTATTTT. Residues: CASSRGPLSSDTQYF.

The rearrangement uses TRBV27 and TRBJ1-4; no definite D call. The germline V gene has CDR1 MNHEY and CDR2 SMNVEV (reference sequence). The CDR3 has 16 residues. V dropped 6 bases and J dropped 4 bases, with 18 bases sitting between them. Here the CDR3 reads CASRSTSGLFNEKLFF. The CDR3 coding sequence is TGTGCCAGCAGATCTACCTCCGGACTGTTTAATGAAAAACTGTTTTTT.

The rearrangement links TRBV2 to TRBJ1-4; D is unresolved. The CDR3 has 15 residues. The germline CDR1 and CDR2 sequences are SNHLY and FYNNEI. The ends were cut back, 1 base at V and 3 bases at J, with 9 bases in the middle. Written as DNA, the CDR3 is TGTGCCAGCAGTGAAGGAGGGCAGTCTAATGAAAAACTGTTTTTT. It encodes CASSEGGQSNEKLFF.

The J gene is TRBJ1-5, the V gene TRBV5-6, with D perhaps TRBD1 (5 bases). This CDR3 region has 13 residues. V was trimmed by 0 bases and J by 14 bases, leaving 15 bases between them. Germline CDR1 is SGHDT and CDR2 is YYEEEE. The CDR3 spells CASSLALGDGKHF. CDR3 DNA: TGTGCCAGCAGCTTGGCCTTAGGGGACGGTAAGCATTTT. Looking up the rest from reference TRBV5-6 and TRBJ1-5 gives the full variable domain: DAGVTQSPTHLIKTRGQQVTLRCSPKSGHDTVSWYQQALGQGPQFIFQYYEEEERQRGNFPDRFSGHQFPNYSSELNVNALLLGDSALYLCASSLALGDGKHFGDGTRLSIL.

Only one count was recorded for this clone. This chain joins TRBV21-1 and TRBJ1-5. TRBV21-1 is noted as a pseudogene. This CDR3 comprises 17 residues. Here the CDR3 reads CASSLTIATLAHQPQHF. The CDR3 bases are TGTGCCAGCAGCCTTACTATAGCTACATTGGCACATCAGCCCCAGCATTTT.

This chain uses TRBV5-8 with TRBJ2-7; 9 bases agree with TRBD1. Germline V CDR1 and CDR2: SGHTS, YDEGEE. J was trimmed by 0 bases and V by 0 bases; bases with no gene match: 4. The CDR3 totals 16 residues. The DNA for the CDR3 is TGTGCCAGCAGCTTGGCCGGGACAGGGCTCTCCTACGAGCAGTACTTC. Protein product: CASSLAGTGLSYEQYF.

V is TRBV11-2 and J is TRBJ1-1; D is unresolved. With 3 bases removed from V and 1 base from J, the gap between germline ends came to 9 bases. This CDR3 has 14 residues. CDR1 SGHAT and CDR2 FQNNGV come from the germline V gene. CDR3 bases: TGTGCCAGCAGCTTGTCACAAGCGAACACTGAAGCTTTCTTT. Its protein product is CASSLSQANTEAFF.

Points on this clone: The sample holds other DNA sequences that translate to the same CDR3. The V call is TRBV12-5, the J call TRBJ1-1, with 7 bases lining up with TRBD1. The CDR3 totals 14 residues. V lost 7 bases to trimming and J lost 0 bases; unmatched junction nucleotides: 5. Germline V gives CDR1 LGHNT, CDR2 FRNRAP. The CDR3 DNA is TGTGCTAGTGCCCGGGACAGCCTGAACACTGAAGCTTTCTTT. Amino acid sequence: CASARDSLNTEAFF.

The chain is built from TRBV29-1 and TRBJ1-5; TRBD1 might be the D (5 bases). The CDR3 loop spans 13 amino acids. CDR1 is SQVTM and CDR2 is ANQGSEA in the germline V gene. V shed 4 bases and J shed 1 base, with 8 bases lying between them. Here the CDR3 reads CSVGGGSNQPQHF. As DNA, the CDR3 is TGCAGCGTTGGGGGGGGGAGCAATCAGCCCCAGCATTTT.

V and J are TRBV30 and TRBJ1-1, with 8 bases that match TRBD1. Germline lookup yields CDR1 GTSNPN and CDR2 SVGIG (reference sequence). This CDR3 contains 15 residues. V lost 1 base to trimming and J lost 1 base; unmatched junction nucleotides: 5. The CDR3 nucleotides are TGTGCCTGGAGTGGCGGTACAGGGGGGAACACTGAAGCTTTCTTT. Amino acid sequence: CAWSGGTGGNTEAFF.

Here the CDR3 DNA reads TGTGCCAGCAGCTCGCGGGACGGATCTAACTATGGCTACACCTTC. Amino acid sequence: CASSSRDGSNYGYTF. The V and J genes are TRBV7-8 and TRBJ1-2, with D perhaps TRBD1 (5 bases). The CDR3 is 15 amino acids. CDR1 is SGHVS and CDR2 is FQNEAQ in the germline V gene. The ends were cut back, 4 bases at V and 0 bases at J, with 12 bases in the middle.

The V and J genes are TRBV6-4 and TRBJ2-1; 8 bases map to TRBD2. The V and J ends lost 2 bases and 8 bases, in that order; junction bases with no gene match: 5. The germline CDR1 and CDR2 sequences are MRHNA and SNTAGT. CDR3 length: 14 residues. Here the CDR3 reads CASSDGLAVDEQFF. The CDR3 DNA follows: TGTGCCAGCAGTGACGGACTAGCAGTGGATGAGCAGTTCTTC.

This clone was counted a single time. This rearrangement joins TRBV5-1 to TRBJ1-2; D is perhaps TRBD1 (5 bases). V was trimmed by 0 bases and J by 4 bases, leaving 10 bases between them. Germline-derived CDR1 and CDR2 are SGHRS and YFSETQ. The CDR3 has 14 amino acids. The CDR3 coding sequence is TGCGCCAGCAGCTTGGTGGGGGAAGGCTATGGCTACACCTTC. Its protein product is CASSLVGEGYGYTF.

This chain joins TRBV25-1 and TRBJ1-6; D unresolved. Per the germline V gene, CDR1 is MGHDK and CDR2 is SYGVNS. The V end lost 3 bases, the J end lost 8 bases, and 8 bases lay between the germline ends. The CDR3 runs 13 residues. This chain's CDR3 is CASSERRDSPLHF. CDR3 sequence (DNA): TGTGCCAGCAGTGAGCGGAGGGATTCACCCCTCCACTTT.